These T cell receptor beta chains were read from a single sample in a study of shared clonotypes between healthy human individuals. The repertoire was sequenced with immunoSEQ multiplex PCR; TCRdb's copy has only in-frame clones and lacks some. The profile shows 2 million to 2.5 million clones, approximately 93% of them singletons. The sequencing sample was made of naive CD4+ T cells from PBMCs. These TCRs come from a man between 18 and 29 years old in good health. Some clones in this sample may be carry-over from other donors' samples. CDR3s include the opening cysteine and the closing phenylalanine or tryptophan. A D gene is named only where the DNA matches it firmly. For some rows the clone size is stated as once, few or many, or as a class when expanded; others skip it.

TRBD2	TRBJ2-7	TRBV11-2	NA	CASSLERESYEQYF	TGTGCCAGCAGCTTGGAGCGGGAGAGCTACGAGCAGTACTTC
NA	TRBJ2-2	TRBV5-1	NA	CASMGTSNTGELFF	TGCGCCAGCATGGGGACCTCGAACACCGGGGAGCTGTTTTTT
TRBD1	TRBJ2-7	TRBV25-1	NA	CASSRGLNYEQYF	TGTGCCAGCAGTAGGGGGCTAAACTACGAGCAGTACTTC
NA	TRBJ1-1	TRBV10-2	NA	CASSERGYAEAFF	TGCGCCAGCAGTGAACGAGGGTACGCTGAAGCTTTCTTT
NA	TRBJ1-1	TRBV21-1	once	CASSLPGIMNTEAFF	TGTGCCAGCAGCCTCCCCGGGATAATGAACACTGAAGCTTTCTTT
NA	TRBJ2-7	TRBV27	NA	CASRRTAPYEQYF	TGTGCCAGCAGGCGGACCGCACCCTACGAGCAGTACTTC
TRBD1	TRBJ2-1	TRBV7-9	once	CASRDREAEEQFF	TGTGCCAGCCGGGACAGGGAGGCGGAGGAGCAGTTCTTC
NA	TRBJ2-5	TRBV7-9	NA	CASSLVDGHF	TGTGCCAGCAGCTTAGTAGACGGACACTTC
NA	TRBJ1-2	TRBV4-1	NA	CASSPDTYANYGYTF	TGCGCCAGCAGCCCCGACACCTACGCTAACTATGGCTACACCTTC
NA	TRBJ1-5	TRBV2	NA	CASKARNKDQPQHF	TGTGCCAGCAAGGCGAGGAATAAGGATCAGCCCCAGCATTTT
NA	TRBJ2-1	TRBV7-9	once	CASSYTELYNEQFF	TGTGCCAGCAGCTACACAGAGCTATACAATGAGCAGTTCTTC
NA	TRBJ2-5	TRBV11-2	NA	CASSPGTGETQYF	TGTGCCAGCAGCCCCGGGACGGGAGAGACCCAGTACTTC
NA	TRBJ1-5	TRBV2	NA	CASSDEFGQPQHF	TGTGCCAGCAGTGACGAGTTTGGCCAGCCCCAGCATTTT
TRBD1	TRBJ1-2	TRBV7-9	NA	CASSATQGAGGYTF	TGTGCCAGCAGCGCCACACAGGGGGCGGGTGGCTACACCTTC
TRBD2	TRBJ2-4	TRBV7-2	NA	CASSSLAGERGIQYF	TGTGCCAGCAGCTCCTTAGCGGGAGAACGGGGCATTCAGTACTTC